What follows are 16 T cell receptor beta chains derived from one specimen sequenced in a study of blood T cell repertoires in COVID-19 (dated by TCRdb to 2020 to 2022). Receptor libraries were prepared by the immunoSEQ multiplex PCR assay. The immuneACCESS repertoire file appears here via TCRdb, limited to in-frame rearrangements. These files lack a portion of the clones; in checked studies, under half of the deficit traces to unresolved V genes, and the cause of the others is not known. The sample table records hundreds of thousands of clones; 85% to 90% of these occur just once. Clones ranked in the top ten supply 0.9% of the sample. The sequencing sample was made of peripheral blood. All receptors derive from a man aged 18 to 29 with COVID-19, enrolled during active disease.

This clone occurred a few times. The J gene is TRBJ2-1, the V gene TRBV9; a possible D gene is TRBD1 (5 bases). Trimming shortened V by 0 bases and J by 1 base, and 8 bases separated the two germline ends. CDR3 length equals 15 residues. CDR1 and CDR2 from the germline V gene are SGDLS and YYNGEE. The chain's CDR3 is CASSVGGASYNEQFF. CDR3 DNA: TGTGCCAGCAGCGTAGGTGGGGCGTCCTACAATGAGCAGTTCTTC. Full variable domain (rest looked up from reference TRBV9 and TRBJ2-1): DSGVTQTPKHLITATGQRVTLRCSPRSGDLSVYWYQQSLDQGLQFLIQYYNGEERAKGNILERFSAQQFPDLHSELNLSSLELGDSALYFCASSVGGASYNEQFFGPGTRLTVL.

This clone has a single count. The CDR3 bases are TGTGCCACACTAACTAGCGGGACAGATACGCAGTATTTT. This encodes CATLTSGTDTQYF. The V and J genes are TRBV5-4 and TRBJ2-3; 9 bases line up with TRBD2. The germline V gene encodes CDR1 SGHNT and CDR2 YYREEE (reference sequence). Trimming at V came to 9 bases and at J to 3 bases, leaving 5 bases not matched to a gene. The CDR3 covers 13 residues.

The sample holds one count of this clone. The CDR3 coding sequence is TGTGCCAGCAGTTACTCCGCGGGACAGGCCAGTCATCCCCTCCACTTT. This sequence encodes CASSYSAGQASHPLHF. The chain combines TRBV6-5 with TRBJ1-6, with 8 bases matching TRBD1. CDR1 MNHEY and CDR2 SVGAGI come from the germline V gene. V shed 0 bases and J 13 bases; nucleotides not matched to a gene: 11. This CDR3 has 16 amino acids.

This chain uses TRBV5-4 with TRBJ2-1; a possible D gene is TRBD1 (5 bases). V lost 3 bases and J lost 0, with 10 bases in between. The CDR3 totals 15 residues. Germline CDR1 reads SGHNT; CDR2 reads YYREEE (reference sequence). The CDR3 spells CASSSKDSSYNEQFF. CDR3 in DNA: TGTGCCAGCAGCTCGAAAGACAGCTCCTACAATGAGCAGTTCTTC. The whole variable domain, remainder taken from reference TRBV5-4 and TRBJ2-1, is ETGVTQSPTHLIKTRGQQVTLRCSSQSGHNTVSWYQQALGQGPQFIFQYYREEENGRGNFPPRFSGLQFPNYSSELNVNALELDDSALYLCASSSKDSSYNEQFFGPGTRLTVL.

This clone was detected only a few times. The genes are TRBV3-1 (or the pseudogene TRBV3-2) and TRBJ1-3; TRBD1 matches 7 bases. In germline, CDR1 is LGHDT, CDR2 YNNKEL (reference sequence). The CDR3 spans 14 residues. V was pared by 4 bases and J by 8 bases, with 8 bases of the junction left unmatched. CDR3 in DNA: TGTGCCAGCAGCCCTACAGGGGTGAGGGACACCATATATTTT. Its translation: CASSPTGVRDTIYF.

This sequence joins TRBV5-1 and TRBJ1-2; 8 nucleotides align to TRBD1. V shed 4 bases, J shed 4 bases, and the junction held 6 bases outside the gene matches. Looked up from germline, CDR1 is SGHRS and CDR2 is YFSETQ. CDR3 size: 14 residues. CDR3 DNA sequence: TGCGCCAGCAGCCAACAGGGGGGGTTCTATGGCTACACCTTC. It is translated as CASSQQGGFYGYTF.

This chain links TRBV4-2 with TRBJ2-5, with 8 bases matching TRBD1. CDR3 size: 17 residues. The ends lost 0 bases at V and 5 bases at J; junction bases unmatched: 11. The V gene's germline CDR1 is LGHNA and CDR2 YNFKEQ. CDR3 loop: CASSQDPGGVKVETQYF. In DNA, the CDR3 is TGTGCCAGCAGCCAAGATCCAGGGGGCGTGAAAGTCGAGACCCAGTACTTC.

This clone has just a few counts. The chain recombines TRBV19 with TRBJ1-1; 8 positions agree with TRBD1. The CDR3 is 14 amino acids. Germline CDR1 LNHDA, CDR2 SQIVND (reference sequence). V trimming: 7 bases; J trimming: 4 bases; junction bases outside the gene matches: 8. The CDR3 bases are TGTGCCAGTACCCGGACAGGGATAGGCACTGAAGCTTTCTTT. This gives the protein CASTRTGIGTEAFF.

The chain is built from TRBV12-3 or TRBV12-4 and TRBJ2-7; TRBD2 matches 11 bases. The CDR3 extends over 12 amino acids. The V gene end was trimmed by 5 bases and the J gene end by 6 bases; junction bases not matched to a gene: 0. CDR3 in amino acids: CASSGLAGEQYF. The CDR3 nucleotides read TGTGCCAGCAGTGGACTAGCGGGCGAGCAGTACTTC.

The chain couples TRBV24-1 to TRBJ2-7; unclear D gene. Germline V gene lookup returns CDR1 KGHDR and CDR2 SFDVKD. The ends were cut back, 1 base at V and 6 bases at J, with 9 bases in the middle. This CDR3 is 13 amino acids long. The CDR3 protein is CATSDFTGGEQYF. Here the CDR3 DNA reads TGTGCCACCAGTGATTTTACGGGTGGCGAGCAGTACTTC.

The J gene is TRBJ2-2, the V gene TRBV4-1; 14 bases are a match to TRBD2. This CDR3 has 18 amino acids. Per the germline V gene, CDR1 is MGHRA and CDR2 is YSYEKL. Germline trimming cut 5 bases from V and 3 bases from J; bases unmatched to any gene: 8. CDR3 in amino acids: CASSSGGLAGVDTGELFF. The CDR3 DNA follows: TGCGCCAGCAGCTCCGGGGGACTAGCGGGAGTCGACACCGGGGAGCTGTTTTTT.

The chain joins TRBV6-1 to TRBJ2-1; the match to TRBD2 covers 11 bases. The CDR3 sequence is 17 residues long. Germline loops: CDR1 MNHNS, CDR2 SASEGT. V shed 4 bases and J 1 base; nucleotides not matched to a gene: 6. In DNA form, the CDR3 reads TGTGCCAGCAGTGGGAGGACTAGCGGGTTTTCCTACAATGAGCAGTTCTTC. This gives the protein CASSGRTSGFSYNEQFF.

The V call is TRBV27, the J call TRBJ2-1; 8 bases align to TRBD1. With 6 bases clipped from V and 6 bases from J, the junction kept 10 bases outside the gene matches. This CDR3 has 15 amino acids. From germline, CDR1 is MNHEY and CDR2 SMNVEV (reference sequence). CDR3 DNA sequence: TGTGCCAGCAGATTACGGACAGGGTCTGTCAATGAGCAGTTCTTC. Amino acid sequence: CASRLRTGSVNEQFF.

V gene TRBV13 combines with J gene TRBJ2-5; 9 bases match TRBD1. CDR3 length: 15 residues. The junction had 8 bases not matched to a gene; V was cut back by 4 bases and J by 5 bases. The germline V gene encodes CDR1 PRHDT and CDR2 FYEKMQ (reference sequence). DNA of the CDR3: TGTGCCAGCAGCTCTTTGGACAGGGGAGGTGAGACCCAGTACTTC. Protein: CASSSLDRGGETQYF.

V is TRBV25-1 and J is TRBJ1-2; D gene unclear. V lost 3 bases and J 1 base, leaving 6 bases between the germline ends. The germline gives CDR1 MGHDK, CDR2 SYGVNS. This CDR3 has 13 amino acids. CDR3 DNA: TGTGCCAGCAGTGAGGACTATAACTATGGCTACACCTTC. Amino acids: CASSEDYNYGYTF.

With respect to this clone: The identical CDR3 is also encoded by other nucleotide sequences in the sample. The V and J genes are TRBV27 and TRBJ2-7; 10 bases are a match to TRBD2. Per the germline V gene, CDR1 is MNHEY and CDR2 is SMNVEV (reference sequence). There are 15 residues in the CDR3. The V and J ends lost 5 bases and 0 bases, in that order; junction bases with no gene match: 4. The CDR3 DNA follows: TGTGCCAGCAGTCAAACTAGCGGGGCCTCCTACGAGCAGTACTTC. It specifies CASSQTSGASYEQYF.